The 16 T cell receptor beta chains below come from one sample, sequenced in a study of PD-1 blockade in classical Hodgkin lymphoma. Documented time point: cycle 4 day 1 (C4D1), after around six weeks of nivolumab. With no exception, relapse followed autologous stem cell transplantation in all patients, and brentuximab vedotin exposure varied. Repertoires were generated with immunoSEQ multiplex PCR, while TCRdb's copy carries only in-frame clones and drops some. Among about 4,600 clones, 67% were seen once, and the ten largest hold around 27%. Specimen: peripheral blood mononuclear cells (PBMCs), collected before the fourth cycle of nivolumab. These receptors came from a human donor with classical Hodgkin lymphoma.

The genes are TRBV4-2 and TRBJ2-5; 15 nucleotides align to TRBD2. Germline loops: CDR1 LGHNA, CDR2 YNFKEQ. V shed 1 base and J 2 bases; nucleotides not matched to a gene: 2. This CDR3 region has 17 residues. The CDR3 DNA reads as TGTGCCAGCAGCCAAGGGACTAGCGGGGGGGAGCAAGAGACCCAGTACTTC. Translated: CASSQGTSGGEQETQYF.

This sequence joins TRBV7-9 and TRBJ2-5; TRBD2 is a possible D gene (5 bases). The ends were cut back, 1 base at V and 2 bases at J, with 5 bases in the middle. This CDR3 spans 13 amino acids. Per germline, CDR1 SEHNR and CDR2 FQNEAQ (reference sequence). As DNA, the CDR3 is TGTGCCAGCAGCTTAGGCGGGCAAGAGACCCAGTACTTC. Encoded protein: CASSLGGQETQYF.

This clone is judged medium-sized. The chain is built from TRBV29-1 and TRBJ1-2; D remains ambiguous. Trimming shortened V by 2 bases and J by 7 bases, and 8 bases separated the two germline ends. Germline V CDR1 and CDR2: SQVTM, ANQGSEA. There are 11 residues in the CDR3. As DNA, the CDR3 is TGCAGCGTTGAAAAAGGGATTGGCTACACCTTC. Its protein is CSVEKGIGYTF.

By proportion, this clone is medium-sized. CDR3 nucleotide sequence: TGTGCCAGCAGCTTGGCGGGTATTGTAGGCGAGCAGTACTTC. Amino acid sequence: CASSLAGIVGEQYF. The chain is built from TRBV5-4 and TRBJ2-7, with D unresolved. This CDR3 is 14 amino acids long. Germline-derived CDR1 and CDR2 are SGHNT and YYREEE (reference sequence). V was shortened by 0 bases and J by 6 bases, with 13 bases between the two germline ends.

The chain links TRBV27 to TRBJ2-5; D remains ambiguous. Germline loops: CDR1 MNHEY, CDR2 SMNVEV (reference sequence). This CDR3 contains 14 residues. Trimming shortened V by 3 bases and J by 0 bases, and 8 bases separated the two germline ends. CDR3 amino acids: CASSFLGNQETQYF. Here the CDR3 DNA reads TGTGCCAGCAGTTTTTTAGGGAACCAAGAGACCCAGTACTTC.

A few counts support this clone. The chain combines TRBV6-6 with TRBJ2-4; 7 nucleotides line up with TRBD2. The V and J ends lost 2 bases and 7 bases, in that order; junction bases with no gene match: 8. There are 15 residues in the CDR3. Germline CDR1 is MNHNY and CDR2 is SVGAGI (reference sequence). The CDR3 protein is CASSYGAGAGNIQYF. The CDR3 DNA is TGTGCCAGCAGTTACGGGGCGGGAGCGGGTAACATTCAGTACTTC.

This chain joins TRBV11-2 and TRBJ2-7; D remains unclear. With 1 base removed from V and 1 base from J, the gap between germline ends came to 14 bases. CDR1 and CDR2 (germline): SGHAT, FQNNGV. The CDR3 has 16 residues. The CDR3 protein is CASSLAGHGLSYEQYF. In nucleotides, the CDR3 is TGTGCCAGCAGCTTAGCTGGTCATGGCCTGTCCTACGAGCAGTACTTC.

This clone showed up just once. This chain's CDR3 is CASSLGTVVGRAQYF. The DNA for the CDR3 is TGTGCCAGCAGCTTGGGGACAGTCGTCGGTAGGGCCCAGTACTTC. V is TRBV5-4 and J is TRBJ2-5; perhaps TRBD1 as D (6 bases). V gave up 0 bases and J gave up 9 bases, with 18 bases separating them. The CDR3 extends over 15 amino acids. CDR1 is SGHNT and CDR2 is YYREEE in the germline V gene (reference sequence).

The rearrangement links TRBV29-1 to TRBJ2-7, with TRBD2 as a possible D gene (6 bases). V lost 4 bases, J lost 5 bases, and 21 bases lay in between. Per the germline V gene, CDR1 is SQVTM and CDR2 is ANQGSEA. This CDR3 has 15 residues. The CDR3 bases are TGCAGCGTTGTAGGGTGGACTATGGCAGGGAACGAGCAGTACTTC. Translated, it gives CSVVGWTMAGNEQYF.

The chain links TRBV5-4 to TRBJ2-1; D uncertain. The V end lost 2 bases, the J end lost 3 bases, and 15 bases lay between the germline ends. In germline, CDR1 is SGHNT, CDR2 YYREEE (reference sequence). The CDR3 length is 16 residues. The chain's CDR3 is CASSFGWQVGYNEQFF. The CDR3 DNA follows: TGTGCCAGCAGCTTCGGTTGGCAGGTCGGCTACAATGAGCAGTTCTTC.

V usage is TRBV10-3 and J usage is TRBJ2-2; TRBD1 agrees at 10 bases. V shed 5 bases, J shed 6 bases, and the junction held 3 bases outside the gene matches. This CDR3 has 14 amino acids. Germline assignment: CDR1 ENHRY and CDR2 SYGVKD. CDR3 residues: CAISSGTGAGELFF. Here the CDR3 DNA reads TGTGCCATCAGTTCTGGGACAGGGGCCGGGGAGCTGTTTTTT.

The chain couples TRBV30 to TRBJ2-7, with TRBD2 identical over 10 bases. The germline V gene encodes CDR1 GTSNPN and CDR2 SVGIG (reference sequence). The J segment lost 5 bases and the V segment lost 3 bases, leaving 4 bases of the junction unmatched. This CDR3 is 13 amino acids long. CDR3 in amino acids: CAWSSSGSNEQYF. In DNA form, the CDR3 reads TGTGCCTGGAGCTCTAGCGGGAGCAACGAGCAGTACTTC.

In its sample, this clone ranks as medium-sized (0.01 to 0.1%). The J gene is TRBJ2-3, the V gene TRBV19; D unresolved. This CDR3 has 13 amino acids. V lost 5 bases, J lost 2 bases, and 8 bases lay in between. Germline V gene sequence: CDR1 LNHDA, CDR2 SQIVND (reference sequence). The CDR3 nucleotides are TGTGCCAGTAGTCAGTGGCTCACAGATACGCAGTATTTT. This translates into CASSQWLTDTQYF. Supplemented by reference TRBV19 and TRBJ2-3, the full variable domain reads DGGITQSPKYLFRKEGQNVTLSCEQNLNHDAMYWYRQDPGQGLRLIYYSQIVNDFQKGDIAEGYSVSREKKESFPLTVTSAQKNPTAFYLCASSQWLTDTQYFGPGTRLTVL.

The chain employs TRBV4-1 and TRBJ2-3, with D possibly being TRBD2 (5 bases). From germline, CDR1 is MGHRA and CDR2 YSYEKL. V lost 4 bases and J lost 10, with 15 bases in between. This CDR3 has 13 residues. CDR3 sequence (DNA): TGCGCCAGCAGCCCCAGAATGGGCGGGTCGCAGTATTTT. Translation: CASSPRMGGSQYF.

The rearrangement links TRBV27 to TRBJ2-7, with TRBD2 matching 8 bases. CDR1 is MNHEY, CDR2 SMNVEV, per germline (reference sequence). The V and J ends lost 6 bases and 2 bases, in that order; junction bases with no gene match: 9. This CDR3 comprises 15 residues. The CDR3 spells CASSEPGLGAYEQYF. In DNA form, the CDR3 reads TGTGCCAGCAGCGAGCCGGGACTAGGAGCCTACGAGCAGTACTTC.

This clone is labeled large. The chain uses TRBV4-3 and TRBJ2-4, with D possibly being TRBD1 or TRBD2 (5 bases each). V was shortened by 1 base and J by 6 bases, with 19 bases between the two germline ends. This CDR3 contains 17 residues. Germline V gene lookup returns CDR1 LGHNA and CDR2 YSLEER. CDR3 sequence: CASSQGLRDRSRNIQYF. CDR3 nucleotides: TGCGCCAGCAGCCAAGGTCTCCGGGACCGATCTCGAAACATTCAGTACTTC.